This T cell receptor beta chain was sequenced for a study of cytomegalovirus exposure and HLA in healthy donors. Overall study results and limits: A later examination showed that TCR association rates differed by HLA locus, with DRB1 most and HLA-C fewest. Cytomegalovirus status was reportedly diagnosed by the classifier with high sensitivity and specificity.

This clone was counted only a few times. Its specificity is not known. The PCR ran on 60 Vbeta and 13 Jbeta primers. The assay was immunoSEQ multiplex PCR, and TCRdb's table has in-frame clones only and misses some. The data contain fewer than 100,000 clones, around 77% of them seen just once; the ten biggest clones take up about 3.5%. Germline loops: CDR1 SGHNT, CDR2 YYREEE (reference sequence). Trimming took 0 bases from V and 0 from J, leaving 6 bases between them. The CDR3 contains 14 residues. The V call is TRBV5-4, the J call TRBJ1-2, with TRBD1 as a possible D gene (6 bases). The specimen was PBMCs. This clonotype was sampled from a man aged 40-49 years in good health and CMV-seronegative. The DNA for the CDR3 is TGTGCCAGCAGCTTGGAGGGGGCTAACTATGGCTACACCTTC. Residues: CASSLEGANYGYTF. Based on the CDR3 plus reference TRBV5-4 and TRBJ1-2, the full variable domain is ETGVTQSPTHLIKTRGQQVTLRCSSQSGHNTVSWYQQALGQGPQFIFQYYREEENGRGNFPPRFSGLQFPNYSSELNVNALELDDSALYLCASSLEGANYGYTFGSGTRLTVV.